Listed here are 5 T cell receptor beta chains from one sample, sequenced in a study of spatial heterogeneity in lung cancer (dated by TCRdb to about 2019). The time point label, read with the paper, signifies: sample taken at primary tumor resection. Without any cell sorting, TCR sequencing was performed on whole RNA extracted either from tumor and nontumor lung tissue or from cryopreserved PBMC samples. Library preparation employed 5' RACE. TCRdb names NextSeq 500 as the instrument used. TCRdb redid the processing of the public reads, applying fastp at Q25 and MiXCR, and retained in-frame beta chains. Each CDR3 protein appears once, grouped with its most common genes and DNA. The sample has roughly 36,000 distinct CDR3 sequences on record, about 6% of them singletons. The ten largest make up around a tenth of the sample. Sequencing used PBMCs, obtained at surgery. The receptors come from a male donor with early-stage non-small cell lung cancer.

This clonotype was seen a handful of times. The V and J genes are TRBV18 and TRBJ2-5; D uncertain. The V gene lost 4 bases and the J gene lost 5 bases, with 8 bases spanning the gap. The CDR3 length is 12 residues. Germline CDR1 reads KGHSH; CDR2 reads LQKENI. The CDR3 bases are TGTGCCAGCTCACAAGGGTCGGAGACCCAGTACTTC. It specifies CASSQGSETQYF.

The chain has TRBV7-2 and TRBJ2-1; either TRBD1 or TRBD2 may supply D (5 bases each). The CDR3 contains 15 residues. Germline CDR1 and CDR2: SGHTA and FQGNSA. The V end was cut by 5 bases, the J end by 8 bases, with 19 bases between. CDR3 region: CASSQSGHRVDEQFF. The CDR3 DNA reads as TGTGCCAGCAGCCAGTCGGGGCACCGTGTCGATGAGCAGTTCTTC. Looking up the rest from reference TRBV7-2 and TRBJ2-1 gives the full variable domain: GAGVSQSPSNKVTEKGKDVELRCDPISGHTALYWYRQSLGQGLEFLIYFQGNSAPDKSGLPSDRFSAERTGGSVSTLTIQRTQQEDSAVYLCASSQSGHRVDEQFFGPGTRLTVL.

This clonotype was counted many times. V usage is TRBV20-1 and J usage is TRBJ2-1; the D gene is possibly TRBD1 (6 bases). V was pared by 6 bases and J by 0 bases, with 15 bases between. Germline assignment: CDR1 DFQATT and CDR2 SNEGSKA (reference sequence). The CDR3 is made up of 15 amino acids. The CDR3, as DNA: TGCAGTGCCGAAGGGCAGGGGAGCTCCTACAATGAGCAGTTCTTC. As protein: CSAEGQGSSYNEQFF.

This clonotype was detected many times. This chain links TRBV12-3 or TRBV12-4 with TRBJ2-2; 9 nucleotides match TRBD1. The ends lost 6 bases at V and 0 bases at J; junction bases unmatched: 11. The CDR3 is 18 residues long. CDR3 nucleotide sequence: TGTGCCAGCAGGGCCGACAGGGGGGCGGCTACGAACACCGGGGAGCTGTTTTTT. As protein: CASRADRGAATNTGELFF.

This clonotype was counted only a few times. This sequence joins TRBV28 and TRBJ2-7; D is undetermined. This CDR3 comprises 15 residues. The germline gives CDR1 MDHEN, CDR2 SYDVKM. Trimming cost V 2 bases and J 4 bases, with 15 bases left between them. The CDR3 DNA sequence: TGTGCCAGCAGTTTACCCGGCAGGCTTCAGTACGAGCAGTACTTC. Translation gives CASSLPGRLQYEQYF.